The present TCR beta chain was sequenced within a study of blood T cell repertoires in COVID-19 (dated by TCRdb to the early 2020s). For the study in its entirety: Samples from collaborators originated in the United States, Italy and Spain and spanned both the acute and convalescent phases of COVID-19. Nearly every sample came with metadata listing a de-identified subject ID, COVID-19 status, age in years and sex. HLA class I and class II types, where available, came from metadata supplied by the sample provider rather than from assay-based typing. Subjects who had been exposed to COVID-19, were actively infected with it, or had recovered from it provided the deeply sampled blood TCRbeta repertoires that made up the dataset. The samples were drawn from two sources: the first 160 participants of the ongoing ImmuneRACE study, and over 950 subjects contributed by 6 global collaborators. The repertoires were made available in a free public database intended to serve as a resource for research on the immune response to SARS-CoV-2. The prospective study material was composed of cDNA or gDNA derived from T cells, B-cell-depleted T cells, or PBMCs.

With respect to this clone: Its antigen remains undetermined. Base quality data are lacking; no much larger clone is found one base away.

Whole blood was collected in K2EDTA tubes by collaborating institutions according to the institutions' own protocols. For TCRbeta analysis, collaborators shipped samples in one of three forms: frozen whole blood, isolated PBMCs, or DNA extracted from either of those sample types. What the authors observed across the whole study: The quantity of clinical and demographic metadata differed by source and by participant and was supplied without curation.

The V end gives up 0 bases and the J end 3 bases, leaving 7 bases in the junction not matched to a gene. The germline V gene supplies CDR1 SGHRS and CDR2 YFSETQ. Measured from the cysteine to the phenylalanine, the CDR3 is 16 residues long. CDR3 DNA is the only sequence kept; it has 48 bases, read in frame from the first base. The immunoSEQ Assay, a bias-controlled multiplex PCR, was used to amplify TCRbeta CDR3 regions from genomic DNA. From the authors' description of their analysis: Nucleated cell counts per sample were estimated from amplification of reference gene primers within the assay. To quantify the absolute abundance of each unique TCRbeta CDR3 rearrangement, sequence reads were collapsed and filtered. For each sample, productive Simpson clonality was calculated as the square root of Simpson's diversity index over productive rearrangements. What TCRdb holds here is the immuneACCESS table cut down to in-frame rearrangements. Part of the clones is not present; checked against another copy, under half of the missing clones reflect an unresolved V gene, and the others are unexplained. V and J calls and clone size are given by that table; D and trimming were obtained from the DNA. This sample is represented by approximately 92,000 clones; about 71% of them were singletons. Roughly 24% of the sample comes from the top ten.

Recombination connected TRBV5-1 to TRBJ2-7; 9 bases in between match TRBD2. Sequencing used peripheral blood. The clonotype comes from a woman aged 60 to 75 in a cohort sampled during active or convalescent COVID-19. CDR3 sequence: CASSLEAGGPLYEQYF. The nucleotide sequence reads TGCGCCAGCAGCTTGGAAGCGGGGGGCCCTCTCTACGAGCAGTACTTC.